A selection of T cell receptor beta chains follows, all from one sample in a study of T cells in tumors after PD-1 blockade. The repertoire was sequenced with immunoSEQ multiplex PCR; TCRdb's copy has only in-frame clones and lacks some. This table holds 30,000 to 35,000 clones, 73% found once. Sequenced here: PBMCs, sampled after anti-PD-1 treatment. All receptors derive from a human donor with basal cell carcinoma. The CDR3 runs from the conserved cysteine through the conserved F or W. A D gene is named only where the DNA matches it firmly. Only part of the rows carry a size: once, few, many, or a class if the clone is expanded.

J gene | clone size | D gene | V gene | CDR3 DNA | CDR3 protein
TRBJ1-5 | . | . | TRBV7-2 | TGTGCCAGCAGCCCCCTCATACACGGGGATCAGCCCCAGCATTTT | CASSPLIHGDQPQHF
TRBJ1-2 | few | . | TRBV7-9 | TGTGCCAGCAGCACGCAAAGGCCGGGGTTGTATGGCTACACCTTC | CASSTQRPGLYGYTF
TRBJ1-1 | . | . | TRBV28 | TGTGCCAGCAGTTTGAGGCAATCGAACACTGAAGCTTTCTTT | CASSLRQSNTEAFF
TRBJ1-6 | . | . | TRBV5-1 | TGCGCCAGCAGCTTGGACGGTTCACCCCTCCACTTT | CASSLDGSPLHF
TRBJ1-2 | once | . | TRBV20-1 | TGCAGTGCCGGACCGGGGGTTACCTTC | CSAGPGVTF
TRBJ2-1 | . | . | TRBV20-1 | TGCAGTGCTAGTGGAGGGGATGCCTACAATGAGCAGTTCTTC | CSASGGDAYNEQFF
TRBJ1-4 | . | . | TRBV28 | TGTGCCAGCGGCGATGAAAAACTGTTTTTT | CASGDEKLFF
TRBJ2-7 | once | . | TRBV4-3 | TGCGCCAGCAGCCAAGATTGGGCAGGGATCTCCTTCTCCTACGAGCAGTACTTC | CASSQDWAGISFSYEQYF
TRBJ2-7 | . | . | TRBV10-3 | TGTGCCATCAGTGAGGGAGGCTACGAGCAGTACTTT | CAISEGGYEQYF
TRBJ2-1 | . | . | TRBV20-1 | TGCAGTGCTAGAGATGGACGGGCGCAGTTCTTC | CSARDGRAQFF